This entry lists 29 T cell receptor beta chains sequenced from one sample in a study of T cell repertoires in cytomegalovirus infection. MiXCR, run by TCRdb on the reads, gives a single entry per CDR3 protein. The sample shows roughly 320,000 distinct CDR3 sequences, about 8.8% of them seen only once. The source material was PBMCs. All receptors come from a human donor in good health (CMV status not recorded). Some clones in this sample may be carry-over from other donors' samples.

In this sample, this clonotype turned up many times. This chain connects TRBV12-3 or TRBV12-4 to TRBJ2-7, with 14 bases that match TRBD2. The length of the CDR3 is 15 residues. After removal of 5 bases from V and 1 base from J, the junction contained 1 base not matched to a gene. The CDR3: CASSRTSGGSYEQYV. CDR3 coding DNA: TGTGCCAGCAGTCGGACTAGCGGGGGGTCCTACGAGCAGTACGTC.

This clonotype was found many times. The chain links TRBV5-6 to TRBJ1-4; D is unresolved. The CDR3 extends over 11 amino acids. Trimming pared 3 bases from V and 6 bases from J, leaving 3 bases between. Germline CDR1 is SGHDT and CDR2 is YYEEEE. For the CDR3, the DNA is TGTGCCAGCAGCTACGATGAAAAACTGTTTTTT. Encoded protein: CASSYDEKLFF.

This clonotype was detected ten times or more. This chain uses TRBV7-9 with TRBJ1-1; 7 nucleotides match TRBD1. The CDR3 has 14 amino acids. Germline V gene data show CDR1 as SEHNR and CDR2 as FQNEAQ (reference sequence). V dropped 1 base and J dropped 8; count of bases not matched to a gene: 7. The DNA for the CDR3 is TGTGCCAGCAGCTTAGGGAAAGGGGGCGGGGAAGCTTTCTTT. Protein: CASSLGKGGGEAFF.

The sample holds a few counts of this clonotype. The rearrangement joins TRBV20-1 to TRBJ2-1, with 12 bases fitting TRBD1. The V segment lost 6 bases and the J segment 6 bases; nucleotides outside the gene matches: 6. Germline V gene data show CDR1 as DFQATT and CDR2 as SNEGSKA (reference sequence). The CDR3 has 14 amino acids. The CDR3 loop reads CSARRDRGRNEQFF. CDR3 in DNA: TGCAGTGCCCGCCGGGACAGGGGGCGCAATGAGCAGTTCTTC.

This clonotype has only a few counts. In DNA, the CDR3 is TGTGCCAGCAGTGAAGTGACAGGATCTAGCGGGGAGCTGTTTTTT. This sequence encodes CASSEVTGSSGELFF. The chain links TRBV25-1 to TRBJ2-2, with a tentative D call TRBD1 (6 bases). V shed 2 bases and J shed 7 bases, with 14 bases lying between them. This CDR3 spans 15 amino acids. The germline CDR1 and CDR2 sequences are MGHDK and SYGVNS.

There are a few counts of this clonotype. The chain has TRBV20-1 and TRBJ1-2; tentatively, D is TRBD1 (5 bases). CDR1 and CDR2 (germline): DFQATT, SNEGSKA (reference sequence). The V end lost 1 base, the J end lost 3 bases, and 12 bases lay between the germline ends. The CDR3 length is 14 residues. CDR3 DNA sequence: TGCAGTGCTAGAGTTCAGGGTATAGACTATGGCTACACCTTC. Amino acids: CSARVQGIDYGYTF.

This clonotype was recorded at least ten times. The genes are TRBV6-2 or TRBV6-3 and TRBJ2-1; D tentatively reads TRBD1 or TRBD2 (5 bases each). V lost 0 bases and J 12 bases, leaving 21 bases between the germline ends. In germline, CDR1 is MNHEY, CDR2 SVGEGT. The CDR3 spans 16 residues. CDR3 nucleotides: TGTGCCAGCAGTTACTCTTCGGGACCACTCGGGCAGTGGCAGTTCTTC. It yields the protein CASSYSSGPLGQWQFF.

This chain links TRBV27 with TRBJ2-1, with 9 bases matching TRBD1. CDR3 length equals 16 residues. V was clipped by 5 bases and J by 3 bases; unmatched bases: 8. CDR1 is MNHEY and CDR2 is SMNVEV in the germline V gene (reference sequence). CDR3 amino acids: CASSPWTGDYYNEQFF. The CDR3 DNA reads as TGTGCCAGCAGTCCGTGGACAGGGGATTACTACAATGAGCAGTTCTTC.

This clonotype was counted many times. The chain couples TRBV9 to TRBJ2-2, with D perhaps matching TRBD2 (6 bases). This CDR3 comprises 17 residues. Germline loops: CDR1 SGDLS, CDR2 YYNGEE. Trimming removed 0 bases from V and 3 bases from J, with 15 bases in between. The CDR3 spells CASSVGPFREDTGELFF. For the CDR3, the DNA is TGTGCCAGCAGCGTAGGGCCGTTTAGGGAGGACACCGGGGAGCTGTTTTTT.

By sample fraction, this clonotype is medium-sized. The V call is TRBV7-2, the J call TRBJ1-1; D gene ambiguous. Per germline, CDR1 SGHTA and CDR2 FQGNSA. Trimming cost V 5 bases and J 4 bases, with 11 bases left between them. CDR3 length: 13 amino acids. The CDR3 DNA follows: TGTGCCAGCAGCCTGGAGAGGGCCACTGAAGCTTTCTTT. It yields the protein CASSLERATEAFF.

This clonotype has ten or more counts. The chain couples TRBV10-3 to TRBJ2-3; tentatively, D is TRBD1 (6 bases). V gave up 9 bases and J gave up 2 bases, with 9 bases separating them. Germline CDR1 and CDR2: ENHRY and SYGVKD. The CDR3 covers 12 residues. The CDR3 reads CAIQGFTDTQYF. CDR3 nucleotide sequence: TGTGCCATTCAGGGGTTCACAGATACGCAGTATTTT.

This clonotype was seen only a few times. The CDR3 DNA is TGCAGTGCTAGATACCGGGACAGGGGGTGGGAAGAAAAACTGTTTTTT. It encodes CSARYRDRGWEEKLFF. V and J are TRBV20-1 and TRBJ1-4, with 11 bases identical to TRBD1. CDR3 length: 16 amino acids. V was clipped by 2 bases and J by 8 bases; unmatched bases: 10. CDR1 and CDR2 (germline): DFQATT, SNEGSKA (reference sequence).

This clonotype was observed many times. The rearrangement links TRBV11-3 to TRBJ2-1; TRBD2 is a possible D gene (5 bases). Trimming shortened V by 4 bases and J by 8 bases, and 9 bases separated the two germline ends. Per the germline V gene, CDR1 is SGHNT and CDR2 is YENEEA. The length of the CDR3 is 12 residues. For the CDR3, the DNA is TGTGCCAGCAGCTCTAGCTTTCATGAGCAGTTCTTC. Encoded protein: CASSSSFHEQFF.

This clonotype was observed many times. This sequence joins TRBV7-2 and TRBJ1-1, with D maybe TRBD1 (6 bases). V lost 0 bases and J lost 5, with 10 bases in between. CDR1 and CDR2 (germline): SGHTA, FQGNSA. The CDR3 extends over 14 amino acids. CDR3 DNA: TGTGCCAGCAGCTTAGCGAAGGGGGGTACTGAAGCTTTCTTT. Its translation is CASSLAKGGTEAFF.

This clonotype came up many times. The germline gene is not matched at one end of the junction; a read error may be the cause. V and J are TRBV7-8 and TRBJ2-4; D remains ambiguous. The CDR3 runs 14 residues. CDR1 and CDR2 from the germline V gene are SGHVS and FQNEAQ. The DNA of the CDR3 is TGTGCCAGCAGCTTAGCAAAGGGTGACTTTACTCTTGACTTC. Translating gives CASSLAKGDFTLDF.

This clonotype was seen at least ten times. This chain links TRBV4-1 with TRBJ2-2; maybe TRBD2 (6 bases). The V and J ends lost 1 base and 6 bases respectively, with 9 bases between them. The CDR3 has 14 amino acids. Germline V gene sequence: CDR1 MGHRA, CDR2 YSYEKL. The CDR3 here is CASSQVGGPGELFF. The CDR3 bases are TGCGCCAGCAGCCAAGTGGGGGGACCCGGGGAGCTGTTTTTT.

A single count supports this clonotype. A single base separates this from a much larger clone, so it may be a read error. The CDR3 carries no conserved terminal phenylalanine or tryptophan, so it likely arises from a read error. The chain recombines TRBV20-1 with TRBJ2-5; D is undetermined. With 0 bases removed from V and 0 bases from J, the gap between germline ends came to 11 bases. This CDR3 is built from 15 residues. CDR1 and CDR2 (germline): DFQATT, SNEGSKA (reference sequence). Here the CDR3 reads CSARDGRGNQETQYL. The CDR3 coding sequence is TGCAGTGCTAGAGATGGGCGAGGCAACCAAGAGACCCAGTACCTC.

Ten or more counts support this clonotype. This CDR3 is CASRSGMETQYF. Written as DNA, the CDR3 is TGTGCCAGCCGATCGGGGATGGAGACCCAGTACTTC. The J gene is TRBJ2-5, the V gene TRBV6-2 or TRBV6-3; a possible D gene is TRBD2 (5 bases). CDR1 is MNHEY and CDR2 is SVGEGT in the germline V gene. Trimming stripped 8 bases from V and 5 bases from J, with 12 bases between. CDR3 length: 12 amino acids.

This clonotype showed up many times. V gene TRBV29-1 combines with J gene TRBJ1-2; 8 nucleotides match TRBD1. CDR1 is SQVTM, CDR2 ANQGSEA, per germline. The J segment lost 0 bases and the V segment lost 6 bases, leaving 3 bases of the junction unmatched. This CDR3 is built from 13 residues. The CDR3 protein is CSVQTGANYGYTF. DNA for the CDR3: TGCAGCGTCCAGACAGGGGCTAACTATGGCTACACCTTC. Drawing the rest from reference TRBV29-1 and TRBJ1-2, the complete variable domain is SAVISQKPSRDICQRGTSLTIQCQVDSQVTMMFWYRQQPGQSLTLIATANQGSEATYESGFVIDKFPISRPNLTFSTLTVSNMSPEDSSIYLCSVQTGANYGYTFGSGTRLTVV.

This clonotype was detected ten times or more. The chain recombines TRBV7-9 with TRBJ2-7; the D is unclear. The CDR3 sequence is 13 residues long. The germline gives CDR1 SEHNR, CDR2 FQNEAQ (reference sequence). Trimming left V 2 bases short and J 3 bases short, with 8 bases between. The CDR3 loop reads CASSLRGIYEQYF. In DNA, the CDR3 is TGTGCCAGCAGCTTAAGAGGAATCTACGAGCAGTACTTC.

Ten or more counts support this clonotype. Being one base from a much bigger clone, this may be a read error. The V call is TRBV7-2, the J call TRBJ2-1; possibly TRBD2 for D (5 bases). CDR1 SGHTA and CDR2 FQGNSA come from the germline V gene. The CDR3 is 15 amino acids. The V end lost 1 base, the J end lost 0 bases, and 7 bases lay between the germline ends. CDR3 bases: TGTGCCAGCAGCTTAGTGGGGAGCTCCTACAATGAGCAGTTCTTC. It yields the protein CASSLVGSSYNEQFF.

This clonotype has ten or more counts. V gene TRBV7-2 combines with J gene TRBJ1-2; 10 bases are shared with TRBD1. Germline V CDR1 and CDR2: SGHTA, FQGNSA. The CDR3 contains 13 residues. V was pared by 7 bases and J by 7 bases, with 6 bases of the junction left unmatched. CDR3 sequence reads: CASIQTGGIGYTF. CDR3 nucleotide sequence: TGTGCCAGCATTCAGACAGGGGGCATTGGCTACACCTTC.

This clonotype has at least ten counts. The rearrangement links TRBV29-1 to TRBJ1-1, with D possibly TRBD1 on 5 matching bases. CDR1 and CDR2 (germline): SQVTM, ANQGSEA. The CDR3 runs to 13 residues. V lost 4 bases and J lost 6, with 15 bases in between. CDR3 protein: CSVGPRGEAEAFF. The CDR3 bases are TGCAGCGTTGGGCCTCGGGGGGAGGCTGAAGCTTTCTTT. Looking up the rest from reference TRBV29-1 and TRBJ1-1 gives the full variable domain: SAVISQKPSRDICQRGTSLTIQCQVDSQVTMMFWYRQQPGQSLTLIATANQGSEATYESGFVIDKFPISRPNLTFSTLTVSNMSPEDSSIYLCSVGPRGEAEAFFGQGTRLTVV.

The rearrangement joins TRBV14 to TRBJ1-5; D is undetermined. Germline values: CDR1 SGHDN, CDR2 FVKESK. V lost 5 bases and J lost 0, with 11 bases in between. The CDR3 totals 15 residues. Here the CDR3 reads CASSTGSSSNQPQHF. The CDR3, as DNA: TGTGCCAGCAGCACGGGGAGTTCTAGCAATCAGCCCCAGCATTTT.

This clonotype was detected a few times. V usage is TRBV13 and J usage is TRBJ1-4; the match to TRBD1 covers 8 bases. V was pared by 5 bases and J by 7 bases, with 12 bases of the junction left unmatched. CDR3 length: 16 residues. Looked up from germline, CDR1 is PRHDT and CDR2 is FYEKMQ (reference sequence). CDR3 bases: TGTGCCAGCAGCCAACGCCGAGGACAGGGTGGTGAAAAACTGTTTTTT. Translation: CASSQRRGQGGEKLFF.

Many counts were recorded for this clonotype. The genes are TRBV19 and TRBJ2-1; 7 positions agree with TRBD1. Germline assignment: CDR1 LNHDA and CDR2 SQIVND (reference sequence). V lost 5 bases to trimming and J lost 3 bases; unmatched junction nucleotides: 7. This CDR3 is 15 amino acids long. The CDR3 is CASSSRTGLYNEQFF. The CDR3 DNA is TGTGCCAGTAGTTCCCGGACAGGACTCTACAATGAGCAGTTCTTC.

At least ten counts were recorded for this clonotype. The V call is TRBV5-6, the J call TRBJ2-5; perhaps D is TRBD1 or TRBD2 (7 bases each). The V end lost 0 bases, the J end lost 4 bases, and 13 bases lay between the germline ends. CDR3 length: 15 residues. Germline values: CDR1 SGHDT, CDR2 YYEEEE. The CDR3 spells CASSLAQGGGETQYF. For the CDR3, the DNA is TGTGCCAGCAGCTTGGCGCAGGGGGGGGGAGAGACCCAGTACTTC. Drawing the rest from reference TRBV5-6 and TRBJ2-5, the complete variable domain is DAGVTQSPTHLIKTRGQQVTLRCSPKSGHDTVSWYQQALGQGPQFIFQYYEEEERQRGNFPDRFSGHQFPNYSSELNVNALLLGDSALYLCASSLAQGGGETQYFGPGTRLLVL.

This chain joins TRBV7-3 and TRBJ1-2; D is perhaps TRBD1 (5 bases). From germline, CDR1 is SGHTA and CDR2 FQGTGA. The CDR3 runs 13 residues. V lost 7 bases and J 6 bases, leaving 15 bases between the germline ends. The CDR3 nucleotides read TGTGCCAGCACCCCAAGGGGCCCTAATGGCTACACCTTC. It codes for CASTPRGPNGYTF.

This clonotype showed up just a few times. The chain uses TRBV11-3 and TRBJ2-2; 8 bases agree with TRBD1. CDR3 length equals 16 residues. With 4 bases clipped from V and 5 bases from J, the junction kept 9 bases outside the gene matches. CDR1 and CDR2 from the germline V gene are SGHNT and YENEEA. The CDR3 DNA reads TGTGCCAGCAGCTCGTCCAGGACAGGGAGGACCGGGGAGCTGTTTTTT. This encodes CASSSSRTGRTGELFF.